What follows are 24 T cell receptor beta chains derived from one specimen sequenced in a study of T cell responses to AZD1222 COVID-19 vaccine. This table comes from immunoSEQ multiplex PCR, and its TCRdb copy is limited to in-frame clones, with some not included. The sample includes about 170,000 clones, around nine tenths of them seen just once. The specimen was peripheral blood, collected 28 days after the second AZD1222 dose. Receptor source: an adult who received the AZD1222 COVID-19 vaccine.

This clone occurred once. V is TRBV12-3 or TRBV12-4 and J is TRBJ1-2; D remains ambiguous. CDR3 size: 13 residues. V lost 5 bases, J lost 5 bases, and 12 bases lay in between. Here the CDR3 DNA reads TGTGCCAGCAGTGTAACTTTCAAGTATGGCTACACCTTC. As protein: CASSVTFKYGYTF.

The chain carries TRBV10-3 and TRBJ2-7; 7 bases line up with TRBD2. The CDR3 runs 16 residues. After removal of 0 bases from V and 1 base from J, the junction contained 6 bases not matched to a gene. Germline V gene sequence: CDR1 ENHRY, CDR2 SYGVKD. The CDR3: CAISESGGGSSYEQYF. DNA for the CDR3: TGTGCCATCAGTGAGTCGGGCGGGGGATCGTCCTACGAGCAGTACTTC.

This clone was seen once. The chain employs TRBV4-3 and TRBJ2-5; possible D gene TRBD2, 5 bases. From germline, CDR1 is LGHNA and CDR2 YSLEER. This CDR3 comprises 16 residues. V dropped 0 bases and J dropped 5 bases, with 16 bases sitting between them. The CDR3 region is CASSQEGGLPLETQYF. CDR3 in DNA: TGCGCCAGCAGCCAAGAAGGAGGTCTCCCTCTGGAGACCCAGTACTTC.

V and J are TRBV19 and TRBJ2-5, with 8 positions matching TRBD1. Per germline, CDR1 LNHDA and CDR2 SQIVND (reference sequence). Trimming cost V 5 bases and J 1 base; bases outside gene matches: 3. The CDR3 is 14 residues long. The CDR3 sequence is CASSRQGSQETQYF. CDR3 coding DNA: TGTGCCAGTAGTCGACAGGGGAGCCAAGAGACCCAGTACTTC.

The genes are TRBV2 and TRBJ2-1; D gene unclear. The CDR3 extends over 14 amino acids. Per the germline V gene, CDR1 is SNHLY and CDR2 is FYNNEI. Trimming left V 4 bases short and J 0 bases short, with 7 bases between. The CDR3 sequence is CASSVTSSYNEQFF. The DNA of the CDR3 is TGTGCCAGCAGTGTAACCAGCTCCTACAATGAGCAGTTCTTC.

The chain couples TRBV6-5 to TRBJ2-7; unclear D gene. There are 12 residues in the CDR3. In germline, CDR1 is MNHEY, CDR2 SVGAGI. V lost 2 bases to trimming and J lost 5 bases, with 7 bases between them. The CDR3 DNA sequence: TGTGCCAGCAGTTACCCCGGGCACGAGCAGTACTTC. Protein: CASSYPGHEQYF.

The genes are TRBV2 and TRBJ1-5; TRBD1 might be the D (5 bases). Trimming pared 4 bases from V and 5 bases from J, leaving 15 bases between. CDR3 length equals 15 residues. CDR1 and CDR2 (germline): SNHLY, FYNNEI. The CDR3 DNA follows: TGTGCCAGCAGTGTATATGGGGCGGCTTATCAGCCCCAGCATTTT. It encodes CASSVYGAAYQPQHF.

This chain uses TRBV20-1 with TRBJ2-3, with D possibly TRBD1 on 5 matching bases. V lost 3 bases, J lost 0 bases, and 10 bases lay in between. Germline-derived CDR1 and CDR2 are DFQATT and SNEGSKA (reference sequence). The CDR3 sequence is 14 residues long. CDR3 loop: CSASFQGSTDTQYF. CDR3 in DNA: TGCAGTGCTAGTTTCCAGGGAAGCACAGATACGCAGTATTTT.

V is TRBV2 and J is TRBJ2-1, with 8 bases aligning to TRBD2. Germline V gene sequence: CDR1 SNHLY, CDR2 FYNNEI. V shed 7 bases and J 6 bases; nucleotides not matched to a gene: 8. The CDR3 is 14 amino acids. This chain's CDR3 is CASTGTRTSNEQFF. The CDR3 coding sequence is TGTGCCAGCACCGGGACTAGAACCTCCAATGAGCAGTTCTTC.

V gene TRBV9 combines with J gene TRBJ2-1; D is unclear. This CDR3 has 12 residues. The germline V and J ends were trimmed by 0 bases and 7 bases, with 5 bases remaining between them. Germline V CDR1 and CDR2: SGDLS, YYNGEE. The CDR3 nucleotides are TGTGCCAGCAGCGTAGAAACGAATGAGCAGTTCTTC. Amino acid sequence: CASSVETNEQFF.

In nucleotides, the CDR3 is TGTGCCAGCAGCCCGGGGGTGGGGGCCAACGAGCAGTACTTC. The encoded protein is CASSPGVGANEQYF. This rearrangement joins TRBV5-4 to TRBJ2-7; D may match TRBD1 or TRBD2 (6 bases each). V was trimmed by 4 bases and J by 5 bases, leaving 16 bases between them. CDR1 is SGHNT and CDR2 is YYREEE in the germline V gene (reference sequence). The CDR3 is made up of 14 amino acids.

This chain uses TRBV7-9 with TRBJ1-6; D is perhaps TRBD1 (5 bases). V was shortened by 5 bases and J by 4 bases, with 15 bases between the two germline ends. CDR1 is SEHNR, CDR2 FQNEAQ, per germline (reference sequence). This CDR3 is built from 16 residues. CDR3 sequence reads: CASSPPGPLYNSPLHF. CDR3 nucleotide sequence: TGTGCCAGCAGCCCCCCGGGGCCCCTTTATAATTCACCCCTCCACTTT. Filled out from reference TRBV7-9 and TRBJ1-6, the complete variable domain reads DTGVSQNPRHKITKRGQNVTFRCDPISEHNRLYWYRQTLGQGPEFLTYFQNEAQLEKSRLLSDRFSAERPKGSFSTLEIQRTEQGDSAMYLCASSPPGPLYNSPLHFGNGTRLTVT.

This sequence joins TRBV6-6 and TRBJ1-1; 8 nucleotides agree with TRBD1. From germline, CDR1 is MNHNY and CDR2 SVGAGI (reference sequence). V was clipped by 11 bases and J by 1 base; unmatched bases: 9. This CDR3 region has 14 residues. The CDR3 is CACGQGRENTEAFF. CDR3 nucleotides: TGTGCCTGTGGACAGGGACGAGAGAACACTGAAGCTTTCTTT.

This rearrangement joins TRBV7-9 to TRBJ2-7; D call uncertain. Germline V CDR1 and CDR2: SEHNR, FQNEAQ (reference sequence). The V end was cut by 7 bases, the J end by 7 bases, with 17 bases between. This CDR3 region has 13 residues. The CDR3 bases are TGTGCCAGCACGCGAGTAGGGTTTATGGAGCAGTACTTC. As protein: CASTRVGFMEQYF.

This clone came up once. This sequence joins TRBV10-1 and TRBJ2-7; 10 nucleotides match TRBD1. CDR3 length equals 14 residues. The ends lost 5 bases at V and 2 bases at J; junction bases unmatched: 3. In germline, CDR1 is WNHNN, CDR2 SYGVQD (reference sequence). The CDR3 protein is CASSPGTGAYEQYF. CDR3 coding DNA: TGCGCCAGCAGTCCAGGGACAGGGGCCTACGAGCAGTACTTC.

V usage is TRBV10-3 and J usage is TRBJ2-7; 9 nucleotides line up with TRBD1. V trimming: 0 bases; J trimming: 0 bases; junction bases outside the gene matches: 9. The germline V gene encodes CDR1 ENHRY and CDR2 SYGVKD. The CDR3 loop spans 18 amino acids. The CDR3: CAISESLGQGISSYEQYF. In DNA, the CDR3 is TGTGCCATCAGTGAGTCCTTGGGACAGGGAATCTCCTCCTACGAGCAGTACTTC.

The CDR3 sequence: CASSGRRLAGHNEQFF. In nucleotides, the CDR3 is TGTGCCAGCAGCGGAAGACGACTAGCGGGGCACAATGAGCAGTTCTTC. This chain joins TRBV7-2 and TRBJ2-1, with 11 nucleotides matching TRBD2. There are 16 residues in the CDR3. J was trimmed by 5 bases and V by 5 bases; bases with no gene match: 8. In germline, CDR1 is SGHTA, CDR2 FQGNSA. Together with reference TRBV7-2 and TRBJ2-1, the CDR3 gives the full variable domain: GAGVSQSPSNKVTEKGKDVELRCDPISGHTALYWYRQSLGQGLEFLIYFQGNSAPDKSGLPSDRFSAERTGGSVSTLTIQRTQQEDSAVYLCASSGRRLAGHNEQFFGPGTRLTVL.

V gene TRBV9 combines with J gene TRBJ2-5, with 11 bases identical to TRBD2. With V trimmed by 0 bases and J by 5 bases, 6 bases remained unmatched. The CDR3 spans 16 residues. The germline gives CDR1 SGDLS, CDR2 YYNGEE. DNA of the CDR3: TGTGCCAGCAGCGTAGATACTAGCGGGGGACGGGAGACCCAGTACTTC. Protein product: CASSVDTSGGRETQYF.

The table lists this clone with a few counts. CDR3 nucleotide sequence: TGCGCCAGCAGCTTGGAAGGGGCGAAGGGCACAGATACGCAGTATTTT. This encodes CASSLEGAKGTDTQYF. This chain joins TRBV5-1 and TRBJ2-3, with D perhaps matching TRBD1 (5 bases). The CDR3 contains 16 residues. Germline loops: CDR1 SGHRS, CDR2 YFSETQ. The V and J ends lost 0 bases and 1 base respectively, with 12 bases between them.

The chain carries TRBV5-1 and TRBJ2-3; D unresolved. V was shortened by 0 bases and J by 0 bases, with 8 bases between the two germline ends. The CDR3 has 15 amino acids. Germline assignment: CDR1 SGHRS and CDR2 YFSETQ. The CDR3 reads CASSLVATSTDTQYF. Written as DNA, the CDR3 is TGCGCCAGCAGCTTGGTGGCCACCAGCACAGATACGCAGTATTTT.

The V call is TRBV18, the J call TRBJ1-1; a weak D match, TRBD1 (5 bases). Germline CDR1 reads KGHSH; CDR2 reads LQKENI. The V gene lost 3 bases and the J gene lost 0 bases, with 14 bases spanning the gap. This CDR3 region has 16 residues. This CDR3 reads CASSPGGNLMNTEAFF. The CDR3 nucleotides are TGTGCCAGCTCACCCGGGGGGAACTTAATGAACACTGAAGCTTTCTTT.

This clone has only one observation. The chain is built from TRBV6-4 and TRBJ2-3; D unclear. Deletions cut 3 bases from V and 1 base from J, with 5 bases between. This CDR3 has 13 residues. Germline-derived CDR1 and CDR2 are MRHNA and SNTAGT. CDR3 nucleotides: TGTGCCAGCAGTGAGAAGGGCACAGATACGCAGTATTTT. This gives the protein CASSEKGTDTQYF.

This rearrangement joins TRBV11-3 to TRBJ2-7, with D possibly TRBD2 on 6 matching bases. CDR3 length: 16 residues. The ends were cut back, 5 bases at V and 0 bases at J, with 17 bases in the middle. Germline V gives CDR1 SGHNT, CDR2 YENEEA. In DNA, the CDR3 is TGTGCCAGCAGCCCATCAGGCGGGGTTAGCTCCTACGAGCAGTACTTC. Amino acid sequence: CASSPSGGVSSYEQYF.

The V and J genes are TRBV6-2 or TRBV6-3 and TRBJ1-1, with TRBD1 identical over 7 bases. The CDR3 length is 14 residues. Germline CDR1 MNHEY, CDR2 SVGEGT. V dropped 0 bases and J dropped 5; count of bases not matched to a gene: 3. The CDR3 sequence is CASSYSGGRTEAFF. The CDR3 DNA is TGTGCCAGCAGTTACTCAGGGGGCCGAACTGAAGCTTTCTTT.